Presented here are 9 T cell receptor beta chains from one specimen sequenced in a study of T cells in Graves' hyperthyroidism and ophthalmopathy. TCR beta CDR3 sequences were amplified from RNA transcripts. TCR CDR3 underwent first-round RT-PCR with the HTBI primer set. TCRdb redid the calling of the multiplex PCR reads with MiXCR, one entry per CDR3 protein. The sample has around 250,000 distinct CDR3 sequences, more than 12% seen once. Material: blood. These receptors all stem from a woman aged 35 to 49 with Graves' hyperthyroidism that later progressed to Graves' ophthalmopathy.

This clonotype has a count of ten or more. The chain is built from TRBV10-2 and TRBJ2-1; D unclear. V was trimmed by 4 bases and J by 7 bases, leaving 17 bases between them. This CDR3 is built from 15 residues. Looked up from germline, CDR1 is WSHSY and CDR2 is SAAADI. In nucleotides, the CDR3 is TGCGCCAGCAGTGTTTTAGTAGGGTTTCGTAATGAGCAGTTCTTC. This encodes CASSVLVGFRNEQFF.

This clonotype has only a few counts. This chain joins TRBV7-9 and TRBJ2-6, with no clear D. CDR3 length: 16 residues. Germline assignment: CDR1 SEHNR and CDR2 FQNEAQ (reference sequence). Trimming shortened V by 5 bases and J by 3 bases, and 14 bases separated the two germline ends. The DNA for the CDR3 is TGTGCCAGCAGCCATCCGCCCCCCATTGGGGCCAACGTCCTGACTTTC. Translating it yields CASSHPPPIGANVLTF.

The sample holds many counts of this clonotype. This chain links TRBV27 with TRBJ2-7; no definite D call. V lost 4 bases and J 0 bases, leaving 16 bases between the germline ends. CDR1 and CDR2 from the germline V gene are MNHEY and SMNVEV (reference sequence). The CDR3 is made up of 16 amino acids. CDR3 region: CASSYDEGWSSYEQYF. As DNA, the CDR3 is TGTGCCAGCAGTTACGATGAAGGGTGGAGCTCCTACGAGCAGTACTTC.

The chain is built from TRBV28 and TRBJ2-5, with 9 bases lining up with TRBD1. The CDR3 has 16 amino acids. Germline loops: CDR1 MDHEN, CDR2 SYDVKM. V was pared by 3 bases and J by 1 base, with 6 bases of the junction left unmatched. CDR3 protein: CASSFGGTGPQETQYF. CDR3 DNA sequence: TGTGCCAGCAGTTTCGGGGGGACAGGGCCCCAAGAGACCCAGTACTTC.

This clonotype was recorded many times. The chain combines TRBV6-1 with TRBJ1-5, with 10 nucleotides matching TRBD1. The CDR3 totals 14 residues. Germline V gene lookup returns CDR1 MNHNS and CDR2 SASEGT. Unmatched junction bases numbered 4, after V lost 4 bases and J lost 7 bases. The CDR3 DNA sequence: TGTGCCAGCAGTGGGACAGGGGGGTGGCAGCCCCAGCATTTT. Translating gives CASSGTGGWQPQHF.

This clonotype occurred a few times. The rearrangement joins TRBV6-5 to TRBJ1-5, with D possibly TRBD1 on 5 matching bases. This CDR3 is built from 14 residues. Per the germline V gene, CDR1 is MNHEY and CDR2 is SVGAGI. Trimming removed 2 bases from V and 11 bases from J, with 16 bases in between. The CDR3 coding sequence is TGTGCCAGCAGTTACCGGGACCTGTTTCTGGCCCAGCATTTT. Protein sequence: CASSYRDLFLAQHF.

This clonotype was counted ten times or more. The V gene is TRBV5-1, the J gene TRBJ1-1, with 9 bases matching TRBD1. V lost 5 bases to trimming and J lost 6 bases; unmatched junction nucleotides: 11. The CDR3 runs to 15 residues. Germline V gives CDR1 SGHRS, CDR2 YFSETQ. CDR3 nucleotide sequence: TGCGCCAGCAGGCCCACACAGGGGGCGATAGCTGAAGCTTTCTTT. Its protein is CASRPTQGAIAEAFF.

This clonotype has ten or more counts. The chain couples TRBV7-9 to TRBJ1-1; no definite D call. The germline CDR1 and CDR2 sequences are SEHNR and FQNEAQ (reference sequence). Trimming left V 5 bases short and J 5 bases short, with 15 bases between. This CDR3 comprises 14 residues. The CDR3 sequence: CASSRPGGGTEAFF. The DNA for the CDR3 is TGTGCCAGCAGCCGACCCGGAGGTGGGACTGAAGCTTTCTTT. Together with reference TRBV7-9 and TRBJ1-1, the CDR3 gives the full variable domain: DTGVSQNPRHKITKRGQNVTFRCDPISEHNRLYWYRQTLGQGPEFLTYFQNEAQLEKSRLLSDRFSAERPKGSFSTLEIQRTEQGDSAMYLCASSRPGGGTEAFFGQGTRLTVV.

This clonotype was observed a few times. The rearrangement joins TRBV6-2 or TRBV6-3 to TRBJ2-7; D may be TRBD2 (6 bases). The CDR3 spans 20 residues. The V gene's germline CDR1 is MNHEY and CDR2 SVGEGT. The V end lost 3 bases, the J end lost 2 bases, and 29 bases lay between the germline ends. CDR3 DNA: TGTGCCAGCAGTTATCTTGGTTCGGGAGCGGTAGGATGGGGCCCCTACGAGCAGTACTTC. This translates into CASSYLGSGAVGWGPYEQYF.